This TCR beta chain derives from a study of HIV-infected patients and healthy controls. Alpha and beta constant-region primers primed reverse transcription of about 500 ng RNA. Using multiplexing indices, alpha and beta chain libraries were generated apart by chain-specific third strand synthesis. TCRdb re-called the 5' RACE reads with MiXCR, one entry per CDR3 protein. The sample lists 10,000 to 15,000 distinct CDR3 sequences, about 11% occurring once. This clonotype is medium-sized (0.01 to 0.1%). All unsorted peripheral T cells were captured because whole blood was used without fractionation. Germline lookup yields CDR1 MNHEY and CDR2 SVGAGI. CDR3 length: 17 residues. V lost 0 bases to trimming and J lost 3 bases; unmatched junction nucleotides: 5.

Sequences were obtained from blood. The receptor was derived from an adult in good health. J is TRBJ2-3 and V is TRBV6-5; 11 bases are shared with TRBD2. For the CDR3, the DNA is TGTGCCAGCAGTTACTCGGGACTAGCGGTATCGACAGATACGCAGTATTTT. Protein: CASSYSGLAVSTDTQYF.